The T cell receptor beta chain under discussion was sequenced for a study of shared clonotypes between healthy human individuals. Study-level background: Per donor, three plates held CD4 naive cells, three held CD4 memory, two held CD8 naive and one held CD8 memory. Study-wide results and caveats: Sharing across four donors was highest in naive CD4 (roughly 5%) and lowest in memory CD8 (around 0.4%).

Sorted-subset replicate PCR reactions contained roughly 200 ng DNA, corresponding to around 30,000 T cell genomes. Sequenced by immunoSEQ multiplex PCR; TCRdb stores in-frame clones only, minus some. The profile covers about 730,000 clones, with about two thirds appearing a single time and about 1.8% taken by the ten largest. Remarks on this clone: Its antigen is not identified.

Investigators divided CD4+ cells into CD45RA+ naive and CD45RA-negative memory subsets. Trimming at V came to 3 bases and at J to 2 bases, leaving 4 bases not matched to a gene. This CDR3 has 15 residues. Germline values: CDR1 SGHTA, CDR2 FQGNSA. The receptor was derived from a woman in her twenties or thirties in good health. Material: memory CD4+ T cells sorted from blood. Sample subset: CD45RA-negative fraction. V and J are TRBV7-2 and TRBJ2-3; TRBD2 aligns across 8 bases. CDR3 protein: CASSFIAGNTDTQYF. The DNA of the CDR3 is TGTGCCAGCAGCTTCATAGCGGGGAACACAGATACGCAGTATTTT.